Below, one TCR beta chain is given with its context. The antigen is not known. These donors counted as nominally healthy when sampled, but unrecorded immune exposures were likely. The record originates from a study of cytomegalovirus exposure and HLA in healthy donors. With V trimmed by 5 bases and J by 1 base, 9 bases remained unmatched. Germline V gene lookup returns CDR1 SGHVS and CDR2 FQNEAQ. The CDR3 has 16 residues. General study points: Sequencing depth roughly uniform across donors was assumed in presence/absence analyses. Analysis was carried out at a later point, and it linked a missense DCLRE1C variant to TCR beta V- and J-gene trimming.

The PCR used 60 Vbeta and 13 Jbeta primers. TCRdb's copy holds only in-frame clones and misses some; the assay was immunoSEQ multiplex PCR. The data show more than 100,000 clones, around 74% seen once. The chain has TRBV7-8 and TRBJ2-7, with 9 bases that match TRBD2. The TCR was taken from a man between 60 and 75 years old in good health and CMV-seropositive. Sequencing was carried out using PBMCs. The CDR3 here is CASSPRGLAGSYEQYF. CDR3 coding DNA: TGTGCCAGCAGCCCCCGAGGCCTAGCGGGATCCTACGAGCAGTACTTC.